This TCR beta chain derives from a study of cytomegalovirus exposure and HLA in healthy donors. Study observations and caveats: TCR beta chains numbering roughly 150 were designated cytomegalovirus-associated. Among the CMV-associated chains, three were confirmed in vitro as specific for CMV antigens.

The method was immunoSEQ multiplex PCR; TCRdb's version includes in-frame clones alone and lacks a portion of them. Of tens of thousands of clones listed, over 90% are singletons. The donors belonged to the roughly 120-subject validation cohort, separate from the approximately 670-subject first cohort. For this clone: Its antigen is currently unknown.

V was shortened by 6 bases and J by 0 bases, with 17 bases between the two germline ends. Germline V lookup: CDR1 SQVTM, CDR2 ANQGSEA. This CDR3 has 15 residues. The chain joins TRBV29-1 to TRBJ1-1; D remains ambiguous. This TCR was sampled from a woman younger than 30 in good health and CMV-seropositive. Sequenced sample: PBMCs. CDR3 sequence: CSVNPGKRMNTEAFF. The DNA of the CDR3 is TGCAGCGTCAATCCGGGAAAGAGGATGAACACTGAAGCTTTCTTT. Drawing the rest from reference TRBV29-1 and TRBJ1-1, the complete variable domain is SAVISQKPSRDICQRGTSLTIQCQVDSQVTMMFWYRQQPGQSLTLIATANQGSEATYESGFVIDKFPISRPNLTFSTLTVSNMSPEDSSIYLCSVNPGKRMNTEAFFGQGTRLTVV.